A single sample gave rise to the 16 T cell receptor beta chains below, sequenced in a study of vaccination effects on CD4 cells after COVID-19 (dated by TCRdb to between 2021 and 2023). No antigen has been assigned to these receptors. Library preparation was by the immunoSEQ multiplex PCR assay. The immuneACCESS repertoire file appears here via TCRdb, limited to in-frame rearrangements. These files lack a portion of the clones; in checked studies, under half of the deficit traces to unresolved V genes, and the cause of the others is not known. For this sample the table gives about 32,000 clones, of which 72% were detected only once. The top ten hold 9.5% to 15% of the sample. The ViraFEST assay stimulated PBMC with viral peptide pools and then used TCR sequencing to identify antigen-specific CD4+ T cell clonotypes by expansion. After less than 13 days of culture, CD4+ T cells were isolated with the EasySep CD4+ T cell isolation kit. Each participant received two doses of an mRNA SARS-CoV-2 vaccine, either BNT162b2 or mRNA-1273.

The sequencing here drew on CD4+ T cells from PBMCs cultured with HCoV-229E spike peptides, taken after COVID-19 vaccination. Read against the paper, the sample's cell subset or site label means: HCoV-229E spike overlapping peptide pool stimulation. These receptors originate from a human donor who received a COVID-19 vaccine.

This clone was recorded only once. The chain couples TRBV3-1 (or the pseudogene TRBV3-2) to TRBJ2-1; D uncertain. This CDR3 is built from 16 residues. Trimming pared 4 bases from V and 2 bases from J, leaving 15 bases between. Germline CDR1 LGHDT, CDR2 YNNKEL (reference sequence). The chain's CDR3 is CASSPAVLPPYNEQFF. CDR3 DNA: TGTGCCAGCAGCCCCGCTGTCCTTCCTCCCTACAATGAGCAGTTCTTC.

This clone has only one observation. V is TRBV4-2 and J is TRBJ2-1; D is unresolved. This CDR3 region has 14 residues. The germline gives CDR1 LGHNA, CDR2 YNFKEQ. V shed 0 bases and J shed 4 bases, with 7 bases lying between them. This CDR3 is CASSQEGNYNEQFF. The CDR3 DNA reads TGTGCCAGCAGCCAAGAGGGAAATTACAATGAGCAGTTCTTC.

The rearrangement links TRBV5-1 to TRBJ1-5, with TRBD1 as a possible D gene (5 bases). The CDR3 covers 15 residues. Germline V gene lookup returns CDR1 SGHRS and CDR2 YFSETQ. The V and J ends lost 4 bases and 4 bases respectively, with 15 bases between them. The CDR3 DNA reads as TGCGCCAGCAGCCGCCTTGGGGGGGGGAATCAGCCCCAGCATTTT. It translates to CASSRLGGGNQPQHF.

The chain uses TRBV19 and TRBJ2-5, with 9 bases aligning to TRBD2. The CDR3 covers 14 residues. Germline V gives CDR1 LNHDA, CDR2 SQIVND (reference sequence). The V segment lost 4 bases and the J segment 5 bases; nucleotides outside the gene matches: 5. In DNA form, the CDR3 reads TGTGCCAGTAGTACCCGGACTAGCGATGAGACCCAGTACTTC. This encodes CASSTRTSDETQYF.

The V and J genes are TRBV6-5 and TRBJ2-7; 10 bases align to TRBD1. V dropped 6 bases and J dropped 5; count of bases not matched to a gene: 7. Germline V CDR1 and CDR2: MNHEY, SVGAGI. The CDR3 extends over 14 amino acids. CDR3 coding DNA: TGTGCCAGCAGCCTGGACAGGGGGTTCGACGAGCAGTACTTC. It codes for CASSLDRGFDEQYF.

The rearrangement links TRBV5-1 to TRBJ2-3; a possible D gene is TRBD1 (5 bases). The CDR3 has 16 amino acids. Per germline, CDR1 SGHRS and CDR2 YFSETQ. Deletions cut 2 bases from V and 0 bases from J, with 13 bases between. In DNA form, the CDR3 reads TGCGCCAGCAGCTTACAAGGGGTGACTAGCACAGATACGCAGTATTTT. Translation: CASSLQGVTSTDTQYF.

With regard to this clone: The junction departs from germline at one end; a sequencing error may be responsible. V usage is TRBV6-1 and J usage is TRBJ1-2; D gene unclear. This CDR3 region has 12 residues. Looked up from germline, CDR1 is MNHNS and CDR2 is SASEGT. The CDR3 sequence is CASGEVLYGYTF. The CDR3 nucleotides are TGTGCCAGCGGTGAGGTTTTATATGGCTACACCTTC.

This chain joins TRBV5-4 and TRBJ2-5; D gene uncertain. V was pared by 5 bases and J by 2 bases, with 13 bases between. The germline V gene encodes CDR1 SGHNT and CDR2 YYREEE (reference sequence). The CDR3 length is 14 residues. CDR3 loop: CASSSPGPQETQYF. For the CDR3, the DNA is TGTGCCAGCAGTTCTCCGGGCCCACAAGAGACCCAGTACTTC.

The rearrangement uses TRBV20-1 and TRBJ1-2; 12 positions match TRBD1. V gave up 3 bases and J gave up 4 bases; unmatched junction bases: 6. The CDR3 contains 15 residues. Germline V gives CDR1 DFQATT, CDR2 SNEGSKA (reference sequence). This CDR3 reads CSASWDRGRFYGYTF. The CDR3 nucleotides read TGCAGTGCTAGTTGGGACAGGGGGCGATTCTATGGCTACACCTTC.

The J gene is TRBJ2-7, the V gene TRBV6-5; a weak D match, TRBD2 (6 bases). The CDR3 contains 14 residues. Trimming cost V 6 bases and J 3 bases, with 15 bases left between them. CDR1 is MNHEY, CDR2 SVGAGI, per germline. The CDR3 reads CASRTVAVNYEQYF. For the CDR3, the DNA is TGTGCCAGCAGAACCGTAGCGGTAAACTACGAGCAGTACTTC.

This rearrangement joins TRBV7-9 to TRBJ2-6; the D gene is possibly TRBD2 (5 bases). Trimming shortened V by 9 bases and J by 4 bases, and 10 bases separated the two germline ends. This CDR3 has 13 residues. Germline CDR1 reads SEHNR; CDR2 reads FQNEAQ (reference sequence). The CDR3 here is CAREVAGANVLTF. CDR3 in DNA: TGTGCCAGGGAGGTGGCGGGGGCCAACGTCCTGACTTTC.

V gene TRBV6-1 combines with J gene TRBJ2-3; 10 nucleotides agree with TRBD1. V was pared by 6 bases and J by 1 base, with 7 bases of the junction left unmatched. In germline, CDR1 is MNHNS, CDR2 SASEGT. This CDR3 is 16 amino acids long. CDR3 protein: CASRETGTGGTDTQYF. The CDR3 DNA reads TGTGCCAGCAGAGAAACCGGGACAGGGGGCACAGATACGCAGTATTTT.

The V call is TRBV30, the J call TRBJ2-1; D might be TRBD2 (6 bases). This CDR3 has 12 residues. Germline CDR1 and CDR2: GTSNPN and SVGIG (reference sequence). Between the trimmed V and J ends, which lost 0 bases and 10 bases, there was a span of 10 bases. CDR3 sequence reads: CAWSVLGGEQFF. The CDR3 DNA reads TGTGCCTGGAGTGTACTTGGGGGGGAGCAGTTCTTC.

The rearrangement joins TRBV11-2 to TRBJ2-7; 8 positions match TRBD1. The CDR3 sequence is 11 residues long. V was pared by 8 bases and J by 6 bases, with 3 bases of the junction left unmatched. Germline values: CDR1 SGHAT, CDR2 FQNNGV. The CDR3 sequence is CASGTGGEQYF. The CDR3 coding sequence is TGTGCCAGCGGTACAGGGGGCGAGCAGTACTTC.

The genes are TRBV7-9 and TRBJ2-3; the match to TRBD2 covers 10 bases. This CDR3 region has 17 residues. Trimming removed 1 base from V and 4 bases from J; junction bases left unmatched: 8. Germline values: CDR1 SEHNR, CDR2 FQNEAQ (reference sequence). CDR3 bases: TGTGCCAGCAGCTTAGGCGGACTAGCGGTCTGGGCAGATACGCAGTATTTT. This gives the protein CASSLGGLAVWADTQYF.

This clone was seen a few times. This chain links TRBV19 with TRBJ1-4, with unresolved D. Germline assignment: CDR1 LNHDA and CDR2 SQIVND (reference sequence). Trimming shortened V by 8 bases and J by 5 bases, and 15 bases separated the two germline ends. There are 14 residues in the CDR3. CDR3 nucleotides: TGTGCCAGTTCGCCGAGGGCGATAAATGAAAAACTGTTTTTT. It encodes CASSPRAINEKLFF.